Here is one TCR beta chain with its context. Sequenced by immunoSEQ multiplex PCR; TCRdb stores in-frame clones only, minus some. The data hold 65,000 to 80,000 clones, with about 88% observed a single time. The sample is drawn from a study of OX40 agonist ivuxolimab in advanced cancers. About the study: Patients received ivuxolimab, an agonistic anti-OX40 (CD134) antibody.

V shed 2 bases, J shed 7 bases, and the junction held 14 bases outside the gene matches. CDR3 length: 16 amino acids. Germline CDR1 is SQVTM and CDR2 is ANQGSEA. This chain connects TRBV29-1 to TRBJ1-1; 9 nucleotides agree with TRBD1. Source: CD4+ or CD8+ T cells sorted from blood, taken in a trial of the OX40 agonist ivuxolimab. The receptor was derived from an adult with an advanced solid tumor such as melanoma, head and neck, liver or kidney cancer. Written as DNA, the CDR3 is TGCAGCGTTGAAAGGCTTGGGACAGGGAAATCAGGTGAAGCTTTCTTT. Its translation is CSVERLGTGKSGEAFF.